This T cell receptor beta chain was captured by sequencing in a study of blood T cell repertoires in COVID-19. About the research overall: Sources were T cells, B-cell-depleted T cells, or PBMCs; the material itself was cDNA or gDNA.

CDR1 and CDR2 (germline): LNHDA, SQIVND (reference sequence). The CDR3 has 13 amino acids. The V and J ends lost 6 bases and 3 bases respectively, with 9 bases between them. This clone was counted a single time. Authors' methods: Amplification with reference gene primers provided the estimates of nucleated cell counts. Sequencing used immunoSEQ multiplex PCR; TCRdb keeps in-frame clones, though not all of them. V, J and clone size are those of that table, while D and trimming were read from the DNA. Counted here are just over 90,000 clones, almost 90% occurring once; the ten biggest clones make up less than 2%.

The genes are TRBV19 and TRBJ2-1; D is perhaps TRBD2 (5 bases). The receptor was derived from a human donor with active COVID-19. The donor label of this sample is uncertain. The material sequenced was peripheral blood. In DNA, the CDR3 is TGTGCCAGTAGCCCGACTAACTACAATGAGCAGTTCTTC. It is translated as CASSPTNYNEQFF.